This TCR beta chain came from a study of CD8 T cells in Susac syndrome. Study at large: Patients with Susac syndrome who were sequenced included over five with active disease and fewer than 10 in remission.

Sequencing of TCR beta was undertaken in CD8+ and CD4+ T cells derived from blood. About 0.5 to 1 ug RNA was reverse transcribed with random hexamers. Amplification of TCR beta CDR3 across 54 Vbeta and 13 Jbeta was performed with immunoSEQ multiplex PCR. Using its own MiXCR run on the immunoSEQ multiplex PCR reads, TCRdb lists one record per CDR3 protein. The top ten hold about 0.5% of the sample, which has roughly 80,000 distinct CDR3 sequences, approximately 95% seen once. CDR1 is SGHTA, CDR2 FQGNSA, per germline. The CDR3 sequence is 15 residues long. The V end was cut by 4 bases, the J end by 3 bases, with 13 bases between.

Sequencing was performed on CD8+ T cells from PBMCs. This receptor was identified in a human donor with Susac syndrome. J is TRBJ2-1 and V is TRBV7-2, with D possibly being TRBD2 (5 bases). CDR3 nucleotides: TGTGCCAGCAGCTCAAAAGCGGCCTACTACAATGAGCAGTTCTTC. Translating it yields CASSSKAAYYNEQFF.